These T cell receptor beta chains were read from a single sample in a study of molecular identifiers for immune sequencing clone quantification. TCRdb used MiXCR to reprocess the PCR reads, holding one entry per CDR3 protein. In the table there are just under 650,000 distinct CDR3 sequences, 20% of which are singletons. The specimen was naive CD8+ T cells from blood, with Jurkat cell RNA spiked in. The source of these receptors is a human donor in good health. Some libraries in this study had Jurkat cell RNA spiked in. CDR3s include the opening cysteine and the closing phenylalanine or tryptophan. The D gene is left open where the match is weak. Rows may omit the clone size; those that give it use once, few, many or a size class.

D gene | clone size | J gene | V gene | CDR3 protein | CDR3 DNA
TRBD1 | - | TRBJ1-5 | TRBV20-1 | CSASRDRGINQPQHF | TGCAGTGCGTCCCGGGACAGGGGCATCAATCAGCCCCAGCATTTT
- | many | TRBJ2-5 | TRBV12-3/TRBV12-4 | CASSPLGGAETQYF | TGTGCCAGCAGTCCCCTGGGGGGGGCTGAGACCCAGTACTTC
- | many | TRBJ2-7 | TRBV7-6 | CASSLEWGNEQYF | TGTGCCAGCAGCTTAGAATGGGGCAACGAGCAGTACTTC
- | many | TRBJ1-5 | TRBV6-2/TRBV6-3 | CASSQPLSGAGDQPQHF | TGTGCCAGCAGTCAACCCTTATCAGGGGCGGGGGATCAGCCCCAGCATTTT
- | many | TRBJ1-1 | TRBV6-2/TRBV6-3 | CASSYVGGGTEAFF | TGTGCCAGCAGTTACGTCGGGGGAGGGACTGAAGCTTTCTTT
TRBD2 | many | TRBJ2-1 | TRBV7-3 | CASTPSGGPINEQFF | TGTGCCAGCACCCCTTCGGGAGGGCCGATTAATGAGCAGTTCTTC
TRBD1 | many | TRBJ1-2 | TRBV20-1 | CSARDRLTGDPIGYGYTF | TGCAGTGCTAGAGATCGGTTAACAGGGGACCCAATCGGCTATGGCTACACCTTC
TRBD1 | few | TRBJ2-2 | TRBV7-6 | CASSFLQGGPGELFF | TGTGCCAGCAGCTTCCTACAGGGGGGCCCCGGGGAGCTGTTTTTT
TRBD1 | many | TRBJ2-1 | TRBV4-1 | CASSHEPTGRNEQFF | TGCGCCAGCAGCCACGAACCGACAGGGCGCAATGAGCAGTTCTTC
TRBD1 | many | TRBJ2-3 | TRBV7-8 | CASSPTGQGTDTQYF | TGTGCCAGCAGCCCGACGGGACAGGGCACAGATACGCAGTATTTT
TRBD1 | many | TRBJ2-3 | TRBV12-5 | CASGSGQGTDTQYF | TGTGCTAGTGGTTCTGGACAGGGGACAGATACGCAGTATTTT
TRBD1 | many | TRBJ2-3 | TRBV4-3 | CASSQDDRGYDTQYF | TGCGCCAGCAGCCAAGATGACAGGGGGTACGATACGCAGTATTTT
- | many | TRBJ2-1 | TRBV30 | CAWRADTSSYNEQFF | TGTGCCTGGAGGGCTGACACGAGCTCCTACAATGAGCAGTTCTTC
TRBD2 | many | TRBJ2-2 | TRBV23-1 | CASSQKRLAGRRDCRVGELFF | TGCGCCAGCAGTCAAAAACGACTAGCGGGGCGGAGGGACTGTCGTGTCGGGGAGCTGTTTTTT
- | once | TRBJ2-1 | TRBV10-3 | CAISAPSPRREQFF | TGTGCCATCAGTGCGCCCTCACCCCGGCGTGAGCAGTTCTTC
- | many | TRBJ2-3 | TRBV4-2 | CASSQGGRSTDTQYF | TGTGCCAGCAGCCAAGGGGGTAGAAGCACAGATACGCAGTATTTT
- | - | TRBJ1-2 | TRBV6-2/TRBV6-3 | CATVTLNYGYTF | TGTGCCACCGTAACGCTGAACTATGGCTACACCTTC
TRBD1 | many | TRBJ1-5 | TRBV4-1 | CASSQMGQASGQPQHF | TGCGCCAGCAGCCAAATGGGACAGGCTTCTGGGCAGCCCCAGCATTTT
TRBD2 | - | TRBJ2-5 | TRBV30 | CAWILAGGPETQYF | TGTGCCTGGATACTAGCGGGGGGGCCAGAGACCCAGTACTTC
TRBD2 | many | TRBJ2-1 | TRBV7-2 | CASRPPSGGADNEQFF | TGTGCCAGCAGGCCACCTAGCGGGGGGGCCGATAATGAGCAGTTCTTC
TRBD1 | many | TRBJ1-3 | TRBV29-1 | CSVEGQGGNTIYF | TGCAGCGTTGAAGGACAGGGAGGAAACACCATATATTTT
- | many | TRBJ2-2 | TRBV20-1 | CSAMGNTGELFF | TGCAGTGCTATGGGGAACACCGGGGAGCTGTTTTTT
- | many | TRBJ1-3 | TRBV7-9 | CASSPYDGEVPGNTIYF | TGTGCCAGCAGCCCATACGATGGAGAAGTCCCTGGAAACACCATATATTTT
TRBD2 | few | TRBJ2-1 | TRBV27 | CASSSWTSGDLIF | TGTGCCAGCAGTTCATGGACTAGCGGGGACCTTATCTTC
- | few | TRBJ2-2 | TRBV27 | CASSLQGPDTGELFF | TGTGCCAGCAGTTTGCAGGGGCCGGACACCGGGGAGCTGTTTTTT
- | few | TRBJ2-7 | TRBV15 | CATSRGSATYEQYF | TGTGCCACCAGCCGAGGCAGCGCTACCTACGAGCAGTACTTC
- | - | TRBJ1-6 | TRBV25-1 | CAGSSEINSPLHF | TGTGCCGGCAGTTCAGAGATTAATTCACCCCTCCACTTT
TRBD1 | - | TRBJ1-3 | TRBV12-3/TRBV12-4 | CASRLDRGFSGNTIYF | TGTGCCAGCAGACTGGACAGGGGGTTCTCTGGAAACACCATATATTTT